This entry lists 27 T cell receptor beta chains sequenced from one sample in a study of cytomegalovirus exposure and HLA in healthy donors. In the PCR, 60 Vbeta and 13 Jbeta primers were used. Here immunoSEQ multiplex PCR was the method, and the copy in TCRdb shows in-frame clones only, minus some. The sample holds roughly 82,000 clones; more than 65% are singletons and the top ten take around 10%. Specimen: PBMCs. Receptor source: a woman in her forties in good health and CMV-seropositive.

Only a few counts were recorded for this clone. The V and J genes are TRBV5-1 and TRBJ1-1; tentative D call: TRBD1 (5 bases). The CDR3 sequence is 13 residues long. Germline lookup yields CDR1 SGHRS and CDR2 YFSETQ. V was trimmed by 0 bases and J by 12 bases, leaving 15 bases between them. This CDR3 is CASSLADGGTTFF. CDR3 in DNA: TGCGCCAGCAGCTTGGCCGATGGGGGGACGACTTTCTTT.

This clone was seen a few times. The gene calls are TRBV13 and TRBJ2-3; D is uncertain. Germline-derived CDR1 and CDR2 are PRHDT and FYEKMQ (reference sequence). With 4 bases removed from V and 7 bases from J, the gap between germline ends came to 12 bases. The CDR3 contains 13 residues. CDR3 DNA: TGTGCCAGCAGCTCCGCAGCGCTATATACGCAGTATTTT. Its protein product is CASSSAALYTQYF.

The chain uses TRBV7-9 and TRBJ1-3, with D unclear. Germline V lookup: CDR1 SEHNR, CDR2 FQNEAQ (reference sequence). V was shortened by 7 bases and J by 4 bases, with 14 bases between the two germline ends. The CDR3 consists of 14 residues. The CDR3, as DNA: TGTGCCAGCACCCCTCGAACACTAGGAAACACCATATATTTT. This gives the protein CASTPRTLGNTIYF.

The gene calls are TRBV6-5 and TRBJ2-3, with 10 positions matching TRBD1. Germline assignment: CDR1 MNHEY and CDR2 SVGAGI. The V gene end was trimmed by 5 bases and the J gene end by 4 bases; junction bases not matched to a gene: 6. This CDR3 is built from 15 residues. This CDR3 reads CASSIRDRGPDTQYF. DNA of the CDR3: TGTGCCAGCAGTATCCGGGACAGGGGCCCAGATACGCAGTATTTT.

V and J are TRBV2 and TRBJ1-3; possible D gene TRBD1, 5 bases. The germline V gene encodes CDR1 SNHLY and CDR2 FYNNEI. Trimming took 6 bases from V and 4 from J, leaving 16 bases between them. The CDR3 is 15 amino acids. The CDR3 DNA sequence: TGTGCCAGCAGCCTGGAAGGGGAACACGGAAACACCATATATTTT. Protein sequence: CASSLEGEHGNTIYF.

The CDR3 reads CASSLDRNYGYTF. CDR3 DNA: TGTGCCAGCAGTCTCGACAGAAACTATGGCTACACCTTC. The rearrangement links TRBV6-1 to TRBJ1-2, with D maybe TRBD1 (5 bases). The V and J ends lost 5 bases and 2 bases respectively, with 9 bases between them. The CDR3 length is 13 residues. Looked up from germline, CDR1 is MNHNS and CDR2 is SASEGT.

CDR3 amino acids: CASKDERGSDTQYF. The CDR3 DNA reads TGTGCCAGCAAGGACGAGCGGGGGTCAGATACGCAGTATTTT. The genes are TRBV6-6 and TRBJ2-3; TRBD2 matches 8 bases. V was clipped by 7 bases and J by 4 bases; unmatched bases: 7. The CDR3 is 14 amino acids. Germline assignment: CDR1 MNHNY and CDR2 SVGAGI (reference sequence).

This chain joins TRBV28 and TRBJ1-2; D gene ambiguous. Germline lookup yields CDR1 MDHEN and CDR2 SYDVKM. The CDR3 extends over 11 amino acids. In DNA form, the CDR3 reads TGTGCTATACAGCAATACTATGGCTACACCTTC. Protein: CAIQQYYGYTF.

This clone has just a few counts. The chain carries TRBV5-1 and TRBJ1-1, with D possibly being TRBD1 (6 bases). CDR1 is SGHRS and CDR2 is YFSETQ in the germline V gene. The CDR3 runs 17 residues. Trimming cost V 0 bases and J 1 base, with 16 bases left between them. CDR3 region: CASSLVGGASANTEAFF. DNA of the CDR3: TGCGCCAGCAGCTTGGTTGGGGGGGCAAGTGCGAACACTGAAGCTTTCTTT.

This chain connects TRBV25-1 to TRBJ1-2; tentative D call: TRBD1 (5 bases). V lost 3 bases and J 6 bases, leaving 8 bases between the germline ends. The CDR3 runs to 12 residues. Looked up from germline, CDR1 is MGHDK and CDR2 is SYGVNS. CDR3 in amino acids: CASSDQGDGYTF. CDR3 nucleotides: TGTGCCAGCAGTGATCAAGGGGATGGCTACACCTTC.

The genes are TRBV6-5 and TRBJ1-1; D call uncertain. Germline lookup yields CDR1 MNHEY and CDR2 SVGAGI. Deletions cut 9 bases from V and 0 bases from J, with 17 bases between. The CDR3 runs to 15 residues. This CDR3 is CASTRGASVNTEAFF. The CDR3 DNA reads TGTGCCAGTACCCGGGGAGCCAGTGTGAACACTGAAGCTTTCTTT.

The chain uses TRBV6-6 and TRBJ2-1; 13 bases line up with TRBD2. The V segment lost 0 bases and the J segment 8 bases; nucleotides outside the gene matches: 4. CDR1 is MNHNY and CDR2 is SVGAGI in the germline V gene (reference sequence). The CDR3 spans 16 residues. In DNA, the CDR3 is TGTGCCAGCAGTTACTCGAAGGGACTAGCGGGGCATGAGCAGTTCTTC. Translated, it gives CASSYSKGLAGHEQFF.

The rearrangement uses TRBV5-1 and TRBJ2-3, with 11 positions matching TRBD1. After removal of 4 bases from V and 5 bases from J, the junction contained 3 bases not matched to a gene. This CDR3 has 14 residues. The germline gives CDR1 SGHRS, CDR2 YFSETQ. The CDR3 region has the DNA TGCGCCAGCAGCAGGGGACAGGGGGTAGATACGCAGTATTTT. Translation: CASSRGQGVDTQYF.

V gene TRBV13 combines with J gene TRBJ2-7; no clear D. V lost 5 bases and J 2 bases, leaving 16 bases between the germline ends. CDR3 length equals 15 residues. Germline V gene sequence: CDR1 PRHDT, CDR2 FYEKMQ (reference sequence). The CDR3 nucleotides read TGTGCCAGCAGCCCCCGACTCAGCTCAACCTACGAGCAGTACTTC. Protein: CASSPRLSSTYEQYF.

The chain joins TRBV5-4 to TRBJ2-3; D uncertain. Trimming took off 5 bases at V and 0 bases at J, with 16 bases between the two ends. This CDR3 has 16 amino acids. Germline values: CDR1 SGHNT, CDR2 YYREEE (reference sequence). The chain's CDR3 is CASSLGASPSTDTQYF. Here the CDR3 DNA reads TGTGCCAGCAGTTTAGGAGCGTCACCTAGCACAGATACGCAGTATTTT.

The chain recombines TRBV7-2 with TRBJ1-2; no reliable D call. The V end lost 0 bases, the J end lost 1 base, and 15 bases lay between the germline ends. Germline V gene data show CDR1 as SGHTA and CDR2 as FQGNSA. This CDR3 is built from 17 residues. This CDR3 reads CASSLAIASPNNYGYTF. The CDR3 DNA sequence: TGTGCCAGCAGCTTAGCCATAGCTTCACCAAATAACTATGGCTACACCTTC.

The chain links TRBV28 to TRBJ1-1; D gene uncertain. This CDR3 spans 15 amino acids. V dropped 3 bases and J dropped 4 bases, with 15 bases sitting between them. Germline CDR1 reads MDHEN; CDR2 reads SYDVKM. CDR3 sequence (DNA): TGTGCCAGCAGTTTCCCAAGTTCGGGGAGCACTGAAGCTTTCTTT. Protein: CASSFPSSGSTEAFF.

The rearrangement uses TRBV6-1 and TRBJ2-7, with D possibly being TRBD2 (6 bases). The CDR3 has 13 amino acids. Germline-derived CDR1 and CDR2 are MNHNS and SASEGT. V was cut by 6 bases and J by 6 bases, with 15 bases left in between. CDR3 in amino acids: CASRTGGVGEQYF. The CDR3 DNA follows: TGTGCCAGCAGAACCGGCGGGGTTGGCGAGCAGTACTTC.

The chain recombines TRBV7-2 with TRBJ2-7; the match to TRBD1 covers 9 bases. V lost 4 bases, J lost 1 base, and 2 bases stayed unmatched. From germline, CDR1 is SGHTA and CDR2 FQGNSA. The CDR3 covers 14 residues. The CDR3 region has the DNA TGTGCCAGCAGCTCAGACAGGGGGTCCTACGAGCAGTACTTC. Translation gives CASSSDRGSYEQYF.

This sequence joins TRBV30 and TRBJ2-5; TRBD1 is a possible D gene (6 bases). CDR1 GTSNPN and CDR2 SVGIG come from the germline V gene (reference sequence). V was cut by 3 bases and J by 7 bases, with 12 bases left in between. CDR3 length: 12 residues. Here the CDR3 DNA reads TGTGCCTGGAGGGGGACACGGGGGACCCAGTACTTC. Its protein product is CAWRGTRGTQYF. Based on the CDR3 plus reference TRBV30 and TRBJ2-5, the full variable domain is SQTIHQWPATLVQPVGSPLSLECTVEGTSNPNLYWYRQAAGRGLQLLFYSVGIGQISSEVPQNLSASRPQDRQFILSSKKLLLSDSGFYLCAWRGTRGTQYFGPGTRLLVL.

This clone was counted a few times. The J gene is TRBJ1-2, the V gene TRBV7-2; D possibly corresponds to TRBD1 (6 bases). V lost 5 bases to trimming and J lost 7 bases, with 17 bases between them. The V gene's germline CDR1 is SGHTA and CDR2 FQGNSA. The CDR3 length is 14 residues. CDR3 coding DNA: TGTGCCAGCAGCCAGGGCAGGGGTCAGAGTGGCTACACCTTC. As protein: CASSQGRGQSGYTF.

The V and J genes are TRBV7-2 and TRBJ2-2; D remains ambiguous. Germline CDR1 is SGHTA and CDR2 is FQGNSA. The CDR3 runs to 14 residues. Trimming removed 2 bases from V and 4 bases from J, with 8 bases in between. The CDR3 protein is CASSLNLATGELFF. CDR3 coding DNA: TGTGCCAGCAGCTTAAACCTGGCCACCGGGGAGCTGTTTTTT.

J is TRBJ2-7 and V is TRBV6-1, with 7 bases matching TRBD1. J gave up 3 bases and V 4 bases, and 6 bases lay outside the gene matches. This CDR3 contains 14 residues. Germline assignment: CDR1 MNHNS and CDR2 SASEGT. The CDR3 DNA is TGTGCCAGCAGTGGCCGGGACAGTAACTACGAGCAGTACTTC. Its protein is CASSGRDSNYEQYF.

V is TRBV30 and J is TRBJ2-1, with TRBD2 matching over 7 bases. Germline CDR1 and CDR2: GTSNPN and SVGIG (reference sequence). The CDR3 runs 12 residues. The CDR3 sequence: CGSGRAINEQFF. The CDR3 DNA sequence: TGTGGCAGTGGGAGGGCCATAAATGAGCAGTTCTTC.

The chain is built from TRBV5-1 and TRBJ2-3; D possibly corresponds to TRBD2 (6 bases). Germline values: CDR1 SGHRS, CDR2 YFSETQ. CDR3 length: 16 amino acids. V was cut by 3 bases and J by 0 bases, with 14 bases left in between. The CDR3 DNA sequence: TGCGCCAGCAGCTCCTCTGGACTATCAAGCACAGATACGCAGTATTTT. Residues: CASSSSGLSSTDTQYF.

The gene calls are TRBV4-1 and TRBJ2-5, with 11 bases lining up with TRBD2. The germline CDR1 and CDR2 sequences are MGHRA and YSYEKL. The length of the CDR3 is 17 residues. J lost 0 bases, V lost 5 bases, and 8 bases had no gene match. CDR3 DNA: TGCGCCAGCAGCTCGTCTAGCGGGGGGCCGTACCAAGAGACCCAGTACTTC. It encodes CASSSSSGGPYQETQYF.

The chain is built from TRBV19 and TRBJ2-2; TRBD1 is a possible D gene (6 bases). Looked up from germline, CDR1 is LNHDA and CDR2 is SQIVND (reference sequence). The CDR3 runs 13 residues. V was pared by 9 bases and J by 4 bases, with 12 bases between. The CDR3 is CASQTRGTGELFF. In DNA form, the CDR3 reads TGTGCCAGCCAGACCAGGGGCACCGGGGAGCTGTTTTTT.